This T cell receptor (beta chain) came from a study of T cells in Graves' hyperthyroidism and ophthalmopathy. Amplified TCR beta CDR3 regions came from RNA transcripts. Initially, a first-round RT-PCR of the TCR CDR3 employed the HTBI primer set. TCRdb re-analysed the multiplex PCR reads in MiXCR, keeping a single row per CDR3 protein. In the table there are a few hundred thousand distinct CDR3 sequences, 25% of which are singletons. CDR3 length: 12 residues. V gave up 4 bases and J gave up 16 bases; unmatched junction bases: 7. This clonotype occurred a few times. Exclusion of patients followed from uncontrolled infection, other autoimmune disease, pregnancy or lactation. Orbital computed tomography and thyroid ultrasound, together with serum TRAb and thyroxine and clinical symptoms, were used for diagnoses. Out of around 10 ml of fresh peripheral blood came the PBMCs.

This sequence originates from a man over 45 with Graves' hyperthyroidism. Input material: blood. V usage is TRBV12-3 or TRBV12-4 and J usage is TRBJ1-6; TRBD1 agrees at 7 bases. The DNA of the CDR3 is TGTGCCAGCAGTTCAGGGACAGTCGATCTCCACTTT. Its protein product is CASSSGTVDLHF.